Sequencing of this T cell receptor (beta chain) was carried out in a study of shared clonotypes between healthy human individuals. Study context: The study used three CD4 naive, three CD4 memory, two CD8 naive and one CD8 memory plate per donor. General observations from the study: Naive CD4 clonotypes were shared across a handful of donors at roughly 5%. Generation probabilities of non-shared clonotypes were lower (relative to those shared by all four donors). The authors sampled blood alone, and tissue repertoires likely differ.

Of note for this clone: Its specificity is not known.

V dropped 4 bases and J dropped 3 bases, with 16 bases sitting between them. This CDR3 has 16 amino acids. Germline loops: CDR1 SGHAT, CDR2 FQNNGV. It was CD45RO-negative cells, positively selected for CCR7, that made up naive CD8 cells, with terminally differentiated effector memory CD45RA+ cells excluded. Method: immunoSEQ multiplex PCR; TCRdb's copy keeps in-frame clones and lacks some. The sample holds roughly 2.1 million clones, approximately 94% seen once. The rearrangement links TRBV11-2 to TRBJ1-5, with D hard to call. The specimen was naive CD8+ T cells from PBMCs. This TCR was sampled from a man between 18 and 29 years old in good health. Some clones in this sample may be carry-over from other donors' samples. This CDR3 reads CASSSGSYGPNQPQHF. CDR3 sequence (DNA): TGTGCCAGCAGCTCAGGCTCTTACGGCCCCAATCAGCCCCAGCATTTT.